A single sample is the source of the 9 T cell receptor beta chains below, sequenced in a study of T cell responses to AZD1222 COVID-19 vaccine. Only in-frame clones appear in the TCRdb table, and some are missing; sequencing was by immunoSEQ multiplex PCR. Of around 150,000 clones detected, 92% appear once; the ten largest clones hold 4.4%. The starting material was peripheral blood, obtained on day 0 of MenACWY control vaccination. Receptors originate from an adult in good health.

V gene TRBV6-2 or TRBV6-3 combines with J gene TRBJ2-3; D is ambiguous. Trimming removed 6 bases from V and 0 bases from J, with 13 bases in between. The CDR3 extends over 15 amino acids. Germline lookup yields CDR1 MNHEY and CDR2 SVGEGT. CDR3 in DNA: TGTGCCAGCAGCCGCGCTGTGACTAGCACAGATACGCAGTATTTT. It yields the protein CASSRAVTSTDTQYF.

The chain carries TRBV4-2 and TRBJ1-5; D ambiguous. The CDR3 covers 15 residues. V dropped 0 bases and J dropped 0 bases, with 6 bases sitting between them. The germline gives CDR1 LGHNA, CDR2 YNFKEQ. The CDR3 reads CASSQDLSSNQPQHF. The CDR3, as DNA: TGTGCCAGCAGCCAAGATTTGAGTAGCAATCAGCCCCAGCATTTT.

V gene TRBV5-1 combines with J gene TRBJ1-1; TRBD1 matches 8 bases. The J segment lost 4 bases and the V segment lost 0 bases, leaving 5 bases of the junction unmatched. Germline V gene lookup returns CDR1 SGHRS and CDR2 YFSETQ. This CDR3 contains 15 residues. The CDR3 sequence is CASSLGTGSVTEAFF. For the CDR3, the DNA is TGCGCCAGCAGCTTGGGGACAGGGAGTGTCACTGAAGCTTTCTTT.

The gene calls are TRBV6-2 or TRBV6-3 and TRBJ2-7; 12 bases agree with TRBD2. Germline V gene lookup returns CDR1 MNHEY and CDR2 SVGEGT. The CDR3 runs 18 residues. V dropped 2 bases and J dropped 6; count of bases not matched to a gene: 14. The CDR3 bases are TGTGCCAGCAGTTACGGGCTAGCGGGAGGGGCGGCTCTAACCGAGCAGTACTTC. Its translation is CASSYGLAGGAALTEQYF.

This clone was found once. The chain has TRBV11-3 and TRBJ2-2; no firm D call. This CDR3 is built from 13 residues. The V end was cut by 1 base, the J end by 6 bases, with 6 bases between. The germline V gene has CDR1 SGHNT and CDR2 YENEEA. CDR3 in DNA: TGTGCCAGCAGCTTAGCCTTTCCCGGGGAGCTGTTTTTT. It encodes CASSLAFPGELFF. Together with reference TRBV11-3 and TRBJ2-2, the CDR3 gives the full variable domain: EAGVVQSPRYKIIEKKQPVAFWCNPISGHNTLYWYLQNLGQGPELLIRYENEEAVDDSQLPKDRFSAERLKGVDSTLKIQPAELGDSAVYLCASSLAFPGELFFGEGSRLTVL.

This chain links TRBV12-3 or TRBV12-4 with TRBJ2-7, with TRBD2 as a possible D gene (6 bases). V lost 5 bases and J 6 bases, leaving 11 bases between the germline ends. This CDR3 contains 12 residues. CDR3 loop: CASSATRGEQYF. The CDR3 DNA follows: TGTGCCAGCAGTGCGACTAGAGGCGAGCAGTACTTC.

As DNA, the CDR3 is TGTGCCAGCAAGGTTCAGGGAGGTTCTGATGGCTACACCTTC. Encoded protein: CASKVQGGSDGYTF. The J gene is TRBJ1-2, the V gene TRBV2; a possible D gene is TRBD1 (5 bases). The CDR3 is made up of 14 amino acids. The ends were cut back, 7 bases at V and 6 bases at J, with 18 bases in the middle. From germline, CDR1 is SNHLY and CDR2 FYNNEI.

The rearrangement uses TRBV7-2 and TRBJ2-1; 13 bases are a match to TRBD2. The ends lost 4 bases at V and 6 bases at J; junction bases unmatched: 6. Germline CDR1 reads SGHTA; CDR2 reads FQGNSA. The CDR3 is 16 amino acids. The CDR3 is CASSSTSGRVRNEQFF. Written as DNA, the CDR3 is TGTGCCAGCAGCTCAACTAGCGGGAGGGTCCGCAATGAGCAGTTCTTC.

The CDR3 DNA is TGTGCCAGCATAACCGGGGGACGGTTGGGCAATCAGCCCCAGCATTTT. This gives the protein CASITGGRLGNQPQHF. The chain combines TRBV28 with TRBJ1-5, with D possibly TRBD1 on 5 matching bases. The CDR3 consists of 16 residues. Trimming stripped 7 bases from V and 2 bases from J, with 18 bases between. Germline V lookup: CDR1 MDHEN, CDR2 SYDVKM.